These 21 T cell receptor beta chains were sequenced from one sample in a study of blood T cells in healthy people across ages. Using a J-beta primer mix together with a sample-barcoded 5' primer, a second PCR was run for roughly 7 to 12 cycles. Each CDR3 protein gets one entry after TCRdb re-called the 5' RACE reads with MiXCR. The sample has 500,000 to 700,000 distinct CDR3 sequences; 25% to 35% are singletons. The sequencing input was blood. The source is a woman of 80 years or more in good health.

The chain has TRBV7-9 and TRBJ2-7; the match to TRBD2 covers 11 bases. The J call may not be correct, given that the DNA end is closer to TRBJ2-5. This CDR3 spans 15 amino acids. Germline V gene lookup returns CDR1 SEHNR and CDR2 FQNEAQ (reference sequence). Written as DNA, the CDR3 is TGTGCCGCCGAAACTAGCGGGGGATTCCAAGAGACCCAGTACTTC. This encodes CAAETSGGFQETQYF.

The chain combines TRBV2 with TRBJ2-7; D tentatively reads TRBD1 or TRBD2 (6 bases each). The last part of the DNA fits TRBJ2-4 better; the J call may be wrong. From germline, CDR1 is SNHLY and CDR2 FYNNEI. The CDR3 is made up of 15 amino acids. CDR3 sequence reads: CASSEWGDIKNIQYF. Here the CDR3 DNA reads TGTGCCAGCAGTGAATGGGGGGACATCAAAAACATTCAGTACTTC.

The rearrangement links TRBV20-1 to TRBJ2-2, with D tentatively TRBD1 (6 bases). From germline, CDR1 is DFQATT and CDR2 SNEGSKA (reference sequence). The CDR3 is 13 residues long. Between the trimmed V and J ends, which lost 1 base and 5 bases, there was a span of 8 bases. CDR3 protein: CSARVQGTGELFF. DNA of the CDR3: TGCAGTGCTAGAGTACAGGGTACCGGGGAGCTGTTTTTT.

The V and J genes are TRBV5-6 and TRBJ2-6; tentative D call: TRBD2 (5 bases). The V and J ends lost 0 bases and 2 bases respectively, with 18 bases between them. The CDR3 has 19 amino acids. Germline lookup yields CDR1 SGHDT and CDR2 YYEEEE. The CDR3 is CASSLASGGLGAGANVLTF. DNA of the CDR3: TGTGCCAGCAGCTTGGCCAGTGGAGGTTTGGGCGCTGGGGCCAACGTCCTGACTTTC.

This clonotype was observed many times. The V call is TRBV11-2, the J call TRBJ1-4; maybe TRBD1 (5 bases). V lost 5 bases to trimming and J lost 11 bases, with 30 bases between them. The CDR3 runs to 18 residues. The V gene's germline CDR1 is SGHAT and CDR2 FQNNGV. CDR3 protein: CASSLTRISGTAMGKLFF. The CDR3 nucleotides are TGTGCCAGCAGCCTAACTCGCATTTCCGGGACTGCTATGGGGAAACTGTTTTTT.

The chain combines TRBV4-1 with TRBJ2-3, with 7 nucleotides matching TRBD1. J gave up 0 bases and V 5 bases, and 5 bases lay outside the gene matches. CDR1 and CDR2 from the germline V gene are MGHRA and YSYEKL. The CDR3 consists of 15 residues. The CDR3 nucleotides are TGCGCCAGCAGCTTGGGACAGTTAAGCACAGATACGCAGTATTTT. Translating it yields CASSLGQLSTDTQYF.

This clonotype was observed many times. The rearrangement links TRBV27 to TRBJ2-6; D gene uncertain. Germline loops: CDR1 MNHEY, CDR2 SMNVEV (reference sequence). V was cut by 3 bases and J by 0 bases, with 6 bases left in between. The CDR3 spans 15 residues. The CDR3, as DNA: TGTGCCAGCAGTTTCGACACCTCTGGGGCCAACGTCCTGACTTTC. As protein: CASSFDTSGANVLTF.

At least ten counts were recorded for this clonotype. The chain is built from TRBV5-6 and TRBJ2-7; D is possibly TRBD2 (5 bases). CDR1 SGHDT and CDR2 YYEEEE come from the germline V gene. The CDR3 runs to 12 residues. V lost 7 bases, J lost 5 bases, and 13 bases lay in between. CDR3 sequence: CASFAGGDEQYF. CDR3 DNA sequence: TGTGCCAGCTTTGCAGGAGGCGACGAGCAGTACTTC.

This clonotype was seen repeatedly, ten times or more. CDR3 bases: TGTGCCAGCAGCTTAGTAGTGACTAGCGGGGTGGGTAGCTCCTACAATGAGCAGTTCTTC. Amino acids: CASSLVVTSGVGSSYNEQFF. The chain carries TRBV7-2 and TRBJ2-1, with 11 bases identical to TRBD2. This CDR3 has 20 residues. With 1 base clipped from V and 0 bases from J, the junction kept 11 bases outside the gene matches. CDR1 and CDR2 (germline): SGHTA, FQGNSA.

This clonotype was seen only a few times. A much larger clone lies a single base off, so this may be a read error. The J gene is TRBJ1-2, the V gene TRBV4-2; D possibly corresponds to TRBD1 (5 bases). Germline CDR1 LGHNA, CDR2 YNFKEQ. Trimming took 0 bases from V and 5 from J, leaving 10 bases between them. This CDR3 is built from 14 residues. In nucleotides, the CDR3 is TGTGCCAGCAGCCAAGATCTGGGGGGGTATGGCTACACCTTC. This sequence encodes CASSQDLGGYGYTF.

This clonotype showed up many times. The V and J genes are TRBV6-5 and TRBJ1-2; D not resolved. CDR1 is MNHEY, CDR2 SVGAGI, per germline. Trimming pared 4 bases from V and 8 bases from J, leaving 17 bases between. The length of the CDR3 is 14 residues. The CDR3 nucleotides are TGTGCCAGCAGTTTTAGAATAATCGGGGAAGGCTACACCTTC. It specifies CASSFRIIGEGYTF.

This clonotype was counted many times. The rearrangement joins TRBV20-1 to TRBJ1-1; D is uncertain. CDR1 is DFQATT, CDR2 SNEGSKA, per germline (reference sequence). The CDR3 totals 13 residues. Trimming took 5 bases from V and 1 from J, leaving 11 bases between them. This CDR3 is CSAPPTKNTEAFF. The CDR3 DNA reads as TGCAGTGCTCCACCGACGAAGAACACTGAAGCTTTCTTT.

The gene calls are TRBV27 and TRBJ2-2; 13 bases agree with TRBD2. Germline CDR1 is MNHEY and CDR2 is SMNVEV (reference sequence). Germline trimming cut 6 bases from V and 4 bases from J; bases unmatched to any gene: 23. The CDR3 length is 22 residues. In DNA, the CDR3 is TGTGCCAGCAGCTTTTCCCCCGGACTAGCGGGGGCCACAGACTGGGGCACCGGGGAGCTGTTTTTT. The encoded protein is CASSFSPGLAGATDWGTGELFF.

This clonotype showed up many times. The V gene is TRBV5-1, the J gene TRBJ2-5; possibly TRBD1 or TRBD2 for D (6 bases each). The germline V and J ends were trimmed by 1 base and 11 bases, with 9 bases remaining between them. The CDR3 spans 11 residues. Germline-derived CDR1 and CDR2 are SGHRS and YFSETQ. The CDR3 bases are TGCGCCAGCAGCTTGAGGGGGGTGCAGTACTTC. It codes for CASSLRGVQYF. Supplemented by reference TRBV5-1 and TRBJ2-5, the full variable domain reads KAGVTQTPRYLIKTRGQQVTLSCSPISGHRSVSWYQQTPGQGLQFLFEYFSETQRNKGNFPGRFSGRQFSNSRSEMNVSTLELGDSALYLCASSLRGVQYFGPGTRLLVL.

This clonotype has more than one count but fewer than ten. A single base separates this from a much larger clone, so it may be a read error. CDR3 DNA sequence: TGTGCCAGCAGTCCTTCTAGCGGGAAAAACAATGAGCAGTACTTC. Protein product: CASSPSSGKNNEQYF. The rearrangement joins TRBV12-3 or TRBV12-4 to TRBJ2-7; 9 bases agree with TRBD2. There are 15 residues in the CDR3. V was clipped by 5 bases and J by 7 bases; unmatched bases: 12.

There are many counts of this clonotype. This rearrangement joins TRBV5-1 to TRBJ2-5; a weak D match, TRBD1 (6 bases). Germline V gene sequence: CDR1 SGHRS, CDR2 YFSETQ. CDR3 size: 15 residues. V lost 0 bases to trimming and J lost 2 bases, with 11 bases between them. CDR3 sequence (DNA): TGCGCCAGCAGCTTGGGTGGGGGCGGACAAGAGACCCAGTACTTC. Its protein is CASSLGGGGQETQYF. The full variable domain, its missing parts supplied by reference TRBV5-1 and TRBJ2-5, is KAGVTQTPRYLIKTRGQQVTLSCSPISGHRSVSWYQQTPGQGLQFLFEYFSETQRNKGNFPGRFSGRQFSNSRSEMNVSTLELGDSALYLCASSLGGGGQETQYFGPGTRLLVL.

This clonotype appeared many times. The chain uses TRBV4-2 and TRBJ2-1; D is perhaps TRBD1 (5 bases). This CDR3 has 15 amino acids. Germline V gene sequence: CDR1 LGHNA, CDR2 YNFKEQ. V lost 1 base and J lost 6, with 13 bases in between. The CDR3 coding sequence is TGTGCCAGCAGCCAAGCAGGGTCTAATCTCAATGAGCAGTTCTTC. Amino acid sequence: CASSQAGSNLNEQFF.

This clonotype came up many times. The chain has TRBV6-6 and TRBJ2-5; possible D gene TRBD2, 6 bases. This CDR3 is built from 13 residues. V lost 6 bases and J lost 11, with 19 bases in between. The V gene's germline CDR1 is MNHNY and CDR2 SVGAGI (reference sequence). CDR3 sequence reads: CASSAGGVTTQYF. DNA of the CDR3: TGTGCCAGCAGCGCCGGGGGAGTTACTACTCAGTACTTC.

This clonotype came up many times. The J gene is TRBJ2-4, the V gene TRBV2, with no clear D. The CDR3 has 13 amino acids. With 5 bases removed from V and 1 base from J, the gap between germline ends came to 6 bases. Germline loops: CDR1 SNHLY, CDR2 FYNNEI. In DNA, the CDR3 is TGTGCCAGCAGTATACAGGCCAAAAACATTCAGTACTTC. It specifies CASSIQAKNIQYF. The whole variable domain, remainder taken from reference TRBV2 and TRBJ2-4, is EPEVTQTPSHQVTQMGQEVILRCVPISNHLYFYWYRQILGQKVEFLVSFYNNEISEKSEIFDDQFSVERPDGSNFTLKIRSTKLEDSAMYFCASSIQAKNIQYFGAGTRLSVL.

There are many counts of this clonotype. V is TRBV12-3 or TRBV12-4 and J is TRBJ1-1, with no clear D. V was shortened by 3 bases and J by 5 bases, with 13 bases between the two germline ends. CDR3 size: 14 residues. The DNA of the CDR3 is TGTGCCAGCAGTTTTCGCGCGCGAGGGACTGAAGCTTTCTTT. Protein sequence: CASSFRARGTEAFF.

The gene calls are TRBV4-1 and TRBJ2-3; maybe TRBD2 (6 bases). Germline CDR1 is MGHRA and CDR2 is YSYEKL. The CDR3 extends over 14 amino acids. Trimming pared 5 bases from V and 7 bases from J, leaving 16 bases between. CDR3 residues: CASSLTVGDYTQYF. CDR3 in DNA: TGCGCCAGCAGCTTAACCGTCGGGGACTATACGCAGTATTTT.